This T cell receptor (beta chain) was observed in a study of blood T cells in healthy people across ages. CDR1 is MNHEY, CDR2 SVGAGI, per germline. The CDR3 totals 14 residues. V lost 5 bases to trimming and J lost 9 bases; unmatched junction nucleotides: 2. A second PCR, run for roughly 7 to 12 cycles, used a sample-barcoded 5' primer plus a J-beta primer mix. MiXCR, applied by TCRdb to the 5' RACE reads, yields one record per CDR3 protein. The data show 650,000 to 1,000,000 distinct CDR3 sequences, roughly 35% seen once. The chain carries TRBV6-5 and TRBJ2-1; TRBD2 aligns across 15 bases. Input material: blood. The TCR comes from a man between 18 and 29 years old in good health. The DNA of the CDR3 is TGTGCCAGCAGTAGGACTAGCGGGAGGGCTGAGCAGTTCTTC. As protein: CASSRTSGRAEQFF.